These 13 T cell receptor beta chains were all obtained from the same sample, sequenced in a study of long-term antiretroviral therapy in people with HIV. Researchers ran immunoSEQ v3.0 at survey level. Data came from immunoSEQ multiplex PCR; TCRdb stores just in-frame clones and leaves some out. Of about 3,300 clones listed, approximately 90% are singletons. Sample: unsorted PBMCs, taken 0.3 years after starting antiretroviral therapy. Receptors originate from a woman aged 50 to 60 with HIV.

The chain couples TRBV7-3 to TRBJ1-6, with TRBD1 as a possible D gene (5 bases). Per germline, CDR1 SGHTA and CDR2 FQGTGA. The V end lost 6 bases, the J end lost 4 bases, and 19 bases lay between the germline ends. The CDR3 extends over 17 amino acids. For the CDR3, the DNA is TGTGCCAGCAGTGCGACGTGGGGGACCATATATAATTCACCCCTCCACTTT. It is translated as CASSATWGTIYNSPLHF.

The rearrangement joins TRBV6-4 to TRBJ2-2; D gene ambiguous. Trimming removed 0 bases at V and 6 bases at J, with 8 bases between. Germline CDR1 and CDR2: MRHNA and SNTAGT. This CDR3 region has 14 residues. In DNA form, the CDR3 reads TGTGCCAGCAGTGACTCCCCAGAGGCCGGGGAGCTGTTTTTT. This sequence encodes CASSDSPEAGELFF.

The chain links TRBV5-4 to TRBJ2-1; tentative D call: TRBD1 (6 bases). Germline V gives CDR1 SGHNT, CDR2 YYREEE (reference sequence). This CDR3 has 13 amino acids. Trimming took off 3 bases at V and 9 bases at J, with 13 bases between the two ends. The CDR3 spells CASSSTGRGEQFF. As DNA, the CDR3 is TGTGCCAGCAGCTCAACAGGGAGAGGTGAGCAGTTCTTC.

The sample holds one count of this clone. V usage is TRBV6-1 and J usage is TRBJ2-7; D remains ambiguous. Trimming cost V 2 bases and J 2 bases, with 4 bases left between them. The CDR3 runs 12 residues. Germline CDR1 and CDR2: MNHNS and SASEGT. The CDR3 loop is CASSESPYEQYF. As DNA, the CDR3 is TGTGCCAGCAGTGAATCCCCCTACGAGCAGTACTTC.

The chain is built from TRBV7-5 and TRBJ2-1. TRBV7-5 is listed as a pseudogene. This CDR3 contains 15 residues. Here the CDR3 reads CARSPGPSSYNEQFF. The CDR3 bases are TGTGCCAGAAGCCCGGGACCAAGCTCCTACAATGAGCAGTTCTTC.

The chain is built from TRBV10-3 and TRBJ2-1, with 7 bases that match TRBD1. Trimming cost V 10 bases and J 9 bases; bases outside gene matches: 9. The CDR3 consists of 12 residues. Germline CDR1 is ENHRY and CDR2 is SYGVKD. CDR3 nucleotide sequence: TGTGCCACGGGACAGCTTAGGAGTGAGCAGTTCTTC. It is translated as CATGQLRSEQFF.

This sequence joins TRBV19 and TRBJ2-7; D could derive from TRBD1 or TRBD2 (5 bases each). CDR3 size: 15 residues. Germline CDR1 LNHDA, CDR2 SQIVND (reference sequence). V was pared by 4 bases and J by 0 bases, with 13 bases between. The CDR3 protein is CASSRDDSSSYEQYF. In DNA form, the CDR3 reads TGTGCCAGTAGTAGGGACGACAGTAGCTCCTACGAGCAGTACTTC.

The chain combines TRBV10-3 with TRBJ2-5, with D perhaps matching TRBD1 (6 bases). Per germline, CDR1 ENHRY and CDR2 SYGVKD. The CDR3 runs to 13 residues. V shed 10 bases and J shed 2 bases, with 14 bases lying between them. This CDR3 is CATMGAEQETQYF. Here the CDR3 DNA reads TGTGCCACCATGGGGGCGGAACAAGAGACCCAGTACTTC.

V usage is TRBV5-1 and J usage is TRBJ2-5; D call uncertain. V lost 4 bases to trimming and J lost 1 base, with 14 bases between them. CDR1 and CDR2 from the germline V gene are SGHRS and YFSETQ. This CDR3 is 15 amino acids long. This CDR3 is CASSNLGNPQETQYF. Here the CDR3 DNA reads TGCGCCAGCAGCAACCTGGGCAACCCCCAAGAGACCCAGTACTTC.

The chain carries TRBV18 and TRBJ2-6, with a weak D call TRBD1 (5 bases). V lost 5 bases and J lost 2, with 19 bases in between. CDR3 length: 18 amino acids. CDR1 is KGHSH and CDR2 is LQKENI in the germline V gene. The CDR3 sequence is CASSFQGIGKAGANVLTF. Here the CDR3 DNA reads TGTGCCAGCTCATTCCAGGGAATAGGAAAGGCTGGGGCCAACGTCCTGACTTTC.

The J gene is TRBJ1-1, the V gene TRBV19; TRBD1 might be the D (6 bases). CDR3 length: 15 amino acids. The V gene's germline CDR1 is LNHDA and CDR2 SQIVND (reference sequence). Trimming removed 3 bases at V and 4 bases at J, with 15 bases between. The CDR3 sequence is CASSIGGRLRTEAFF. CDR3 in DNA: TGTGCCAGTAGTATCGGGGGCAGGCTACGCACTGAAGCTTTCTTT.

This rearrangement joins TRBV29-1 to TRBJ1-2, with a weak D call TRBD1 (6 bases). The germline V gene encodes CDR1 SQVTM and CDR2 ANQGSEA. The V end lost 7 bases, the J end lost 3 bases, and 15 bases lay between the germline ends. The CDR3 runs to 13 residues. CDR3 sequence reads: CSGGGGQHYGYTF. CDR3 DNA: TGCAGCGGTGGAGGGGGGCAGCACTATGGCTACACCTTC.

This chain joins TRBV13 and TRBJ2-7; 7 bases are shared with TRBD1. Germline V gives CDR1 PRHDT, CDR2 FYEKMQ (reference sequence). This CDR3 contains 15 residues. V dropped 0 bases and J dropped 6; count of bases not matched to a gene: 8. This chain's CDR3 is CASSLGAKGAREQYF. In DNA form, the CDR3 reads TGTGCCAGCAGCTTAGGAGCAAAGGGGGCTCGCGAGCAGTACTTC.